The rows below give T cell receptor beta chains drawn from one sample of a study of response to subunit inactivated influenza vaccine. TCRdb re-called the RT-PCR reads through MiXCR, storing one row per CDR3 protein. The table has about 310,000 distinct CDR3 sequences, roughly 22% seen once. The sequencing used PBMCs from blood, collected about 20 months after vaccination. These receptors were taken from a man aged 50-75 years who received an inactivated influenza vaccine. Both conserved end residues are part of each CDR3. D genes are given only for firm matches. Where a row states a size, it is once, few, many or the class of an expanded clone; other rows omit it.

j_call	d_call	v_call	clone_size	cdr3_nt	cdr3_aa
TRBJ1-6	-	TRBV20-1	-	TGCAGTGCTAGAGACAGTAACTATAATTCACCCCTCCACTTT	CSARDSNYNSPLHF
TRBJ2-3	TRBD1	TRBV5-1	-	TGCGCCAGCAGGACCGGACAGGGCACAGATACGCAGTATTTT	CASRTGQGTDTQYF
TRBJ1-1	TRBD1	TRBV5-1	-	TGCGCCAGCAGTGTGACAGGGATGAACACTGAAGCTTTCTTT	CASSVTGMNTEAFF
TRBJ1-5	-	TRBV19	-	TGTGCCAGTAGTGCTTCAGGGGCGGGCAATCAGCCCCAGCATTTT	CASSASGAGNQPQHF
TRBJ1-5	-	TRBV12-3/TRBV12-4	many	TGTGCCAGCAGCTTCGACATGGGAGGGCAGCCCCAGCATTTT	CASSFDMGGQPQHF
TRBJ1-6	-	TRBV30	few	TGTGCCTGGAGGGGACCGAGCTCCTATAATTCACCCCTCCACTTT	CAWRGPSSYNSPLHF
TRBJ2-7	TRBD2	TRBV7-2	-	TGTGCCAGCAGCCGGACTAGCGGGAGCGAGCAGTACTTC	CASSRTSGSEQYF
TRBJ2-7	-	TRBV4-3	-	TGCGCCAGCAGCCAAGGCCCCGGGACCTCCTACGAGCAGTACTTC	CASSQGPGTSYEQYF
TRBJ2-3	-	TRBV6-1	-	TGTGCCAGCAGTGTCCGGGACAGCACAGATACGCAGTATTTT	CASSVRDSTDTQYF
TRBJ2-1	-	TRBV6-2/TRBV6-3	-	TGTGCCAGCAGTTACGTCACCTCAGGTGGTGAGCAGTTCTTC	CASSYVTSGGEQFF
TRBJ1-1	-	TRBV4-3	many	TGCGCCAGCAGCTGGGGGATGAACACTGAAGCTTTCTTT	CASSWGMNTEAFF
TRBJ2-5	-	TRBV7-2	few	TGTGCCAGCAGCCCCTTTGAAAAGACCCAGTACTTC	CASSPFEKTQYF
TRBJ1-1	TRBD1	TRBV29-1	-	TGCAGCGTTTCGGGACAGATTATGAACACTGAAGCTTTCTTT	CSVSGQIMNTEAFF
TRBJ2-7	TRBD1	TRBV2	-	TGTGCCAGCAGTGCAAACAGGGGATTCTACGAGCAGTACTTC	CASSANRGFYEQYF
TRBJ2-3	TRBD2	TRBV14	-	TGTGCCAGCAGCCAAGATAGACTAGCGGGGGGCCTAGATACGCAGTATTTT	CASSQDRLAGGLDTQYF
TRBJ1-1	-	TRBV28	few	TGTGCCAGCAGTTTAAATCCGTATGGGAACACTGAAGCTTTCTTT	CASSLNPYGNTEAFF
TRBJ1-5	TRBD1	TRBV3-1	-	TGTGCCAGCAGCCAAAAAGGGACAGGGACCCAGCATTTT	CASSQKGTGTQHF
TRBJ1-2	-	TRBV6-5	few	TGTGCCAGCAGCTACTCGAGTACAGGTTCCCTAGCTAACTATGGCTACACCTTC	CASSYSSTGSLANYGYTF
TRBJ2-1	-	TRBV20-1	-	TGCAGTGCTCGCGCGGGGACGTCCTCAATAGCCTACAATGAGCAGTTCTTC	CSARAGTSSIAYNEQFF
TRBJ2-4	-	TRBV6-2/TRBV6-3	once	TGTGCCAGCGGGGCAATCAAAAACATTCAGTACTTC	CASGAIKNIQYF
TRBJ1-1	TRBD1	TRBV4-2	few	TGTGCCAGCAGCCAACCCCCGGGACAGGGAAACACTGAAGCTTTCTTT	CASSQPPGQGNTEAFF
TRBJ2-2	TRBD2	TRBV20-1	-	TGCAGTGCTAGAGATACCCAGCGGGAGTGGACCGGGGAGCTGTTTTTT	CSARDTQREWTGELFF
TRBJ1-5	-	TRBV6-2/TRBV6-3	-	TGTGCCAGCAGGAGGGAAGGTCAGCCCCAGCATTTT	CASRREGQPQHF